This TCR beta chain was profiled in a study of cytomegalovirus exposure and HLA in healthy donors. Study-wide results and caveats: Most subjects' HLA-A and HLA-B alleles were reportedly predicted from TCR beta sequences.

To note about this clone: Its antigen is currently unknown.

V lost 7 bases, J lost 4 bases, and 11 bases lay in between. The CDR3 runs 14 residues. Germline V gene data show CDR1 as SGHAT and CDR2 as FQNNGV. This PCR relied on a set of 60 Vbeta primers and 13 Jbeta primers. Assay: immunoSEQ multiplex PCR; the TCRdb copy retains only in-frame clones and omits some. The listing contains fewer than 95,000 clones. V is TRBV11-2 and J is TRBJ2-6; a weak D match, TRBD1 (6 bases). The clonotype comes from a woman aged 40 to 49 in good health and CMV-seropositive. What was sequenced was PBMCs. DNA for the CDR3: TGTGCCAGCACCCGAAGGGGGGGGGCCAACGTCCTGACTTTC. Translating gives CASTRRGGANVLTF.